This T cell receptor beta chain was documented in a study of regulatory dendritic cells for organ transplantation. For the study at large: Regulatory dendritic cells were monocyte-derived, receiving vitamin D3 on days 0 and 4 and IL-10 on day 4. Day 6 dendritic cell cultures were stimulated with LPS. Findings and limits, study-wide: Regulatory dendritic cells appeared to expand memory CD8+ clones less than mature ones.

V was cut by 4 bases and J by 3 bases, with 7 bases left in between. Germline CDR1 and CDR2: MGHDK and SYGVNS. This CDR3 is built from 13 residues. Sequenced by immunoSEQ multiplex PCR; TCRdb stores in-frame clones only, minus some. The repertoire holds 9,500 to 15,000 clones, around two thirds seen once, with 1.2% in the top ten. As regards this clone: What it binds is unknown.

Allogeneic regulatory or mature dendritic cells were co-cultured for under six days with CFSE-labeled sorted T cells at 1:10. CD4+ or CD8+ T cells were sorted as naive CD45RA+ or memory CD45RO+. The sequenced sample consisted of naive CD8+ T cells from blood cultured with dendritic cells. Subset in this sample: CD45RA+ naive T cells. The rearrangement links TRBV25-1 to TRBJ1-5; D perhaps matches TRBD1 (5 bases). The clonotype comes from a human donor in good health. CDR3 DNA sequence: TGTGCCAGCAGTGGGGGCGTCAATCAGCCCCAGCATTTT. Translated, it gives CASSGGVNQPQHF.